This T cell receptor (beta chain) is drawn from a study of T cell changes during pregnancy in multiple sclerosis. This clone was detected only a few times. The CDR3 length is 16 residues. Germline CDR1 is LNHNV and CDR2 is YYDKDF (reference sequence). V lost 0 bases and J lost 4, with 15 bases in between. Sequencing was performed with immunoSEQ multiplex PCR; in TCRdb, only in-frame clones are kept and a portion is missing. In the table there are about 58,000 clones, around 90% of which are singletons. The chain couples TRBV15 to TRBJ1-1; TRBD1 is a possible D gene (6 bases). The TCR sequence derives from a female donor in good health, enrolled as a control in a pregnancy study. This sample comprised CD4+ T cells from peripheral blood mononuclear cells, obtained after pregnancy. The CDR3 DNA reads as TGTGCCACCAGCAGAGATAGACGGGTAGGGGGCACTGAAGCTTTCTTT. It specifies CATSRDRRVGGTEAFF.